These T cell receptor beta chains were read from a single sample in a study of radiation and T cells in renal cell carcinoma. Profiling relied on immunoSEQ multiplex PCR, and the TCRdb table lists in-frame clones only, not all of them. The sample consists of some 120,000 clones, 88% of them appearing once. The sample in question was blood, obtained from a patient whose treatment included radiotherapy and nephrectomy. Source of these receptors: a woman aged 70 to 79 with renal cell carcinoma. The CDR3 runs from the conserved cysteine through the conserved F or W. D genes are given only for firm matches. Expanded clones are given a class, and other clones once, few, many or no size at all.

TRBV14	TRBJ2-1	.	TRBD2	CASSQEGLLAGVWNEQFF	TGTGCCAGCAGCCAAGAGGGACTACTAGCGGGGGTTTGGAATGAGCAGTTCTTC
TRBV7-9	TRBJ1-2	.	TRBD1	CASSPADRGYGYTF	TGTGCCAGCAGCCCCGCAGACAGGGGGTATGGCTACACCTTC
TRBV5-1	TRBJ1-3	once	.	CASRKGDTGNTIYF	TGCGCCAGCAGAAAGGGGGACACTGGAAACACCATATATTTT
TRBV6-6	TRBJ2-3	.	TRBD2	CASRVGASGSTDTQYF	TGTGCCAGCAGGGTAGGGGCTAGCGGGAGCACAGATACGCAGTATTTT
TRBV7-2	TRBJ1-2	.	.	CASSLDGANYGYTF	TGTGCCAGCAGCTTAGACGGGGCCAACTATGGCTACACCTTC
TRBV15	TRBJ2-2	once	.	CATSRDTGIGELFF	TGTGCCACCAGCAGAGATACAGGGATAGGGGAGCTGTTTTTT
TRBV19	TRBJ1-1	few	.	CASSLYSDGTEAFF	TGTGCCAGTAGCCTTTACTCCGATGGCACTGAAGCTTTCTTT
TRBV4-3	TRBJ1-6	.	.	CASSQDGVSPLHF	TGCGCCAGCAGCCAAGATGGGGTTTCACCCCTCCACTTT
TRBV4-1	TRBJ1-4	.	.	CASSQEGGRGEKLFF	TGCGCCAGCAGCCAAGAAGGGGGGAGAGGAGAAAAACTGTTTTTT
TRBV5-1	TRBJ2-3	.	.	CASSFEVSTDTQYF	TGCGCCAGCAGCTTCGAGGTGAGCACAGATACGCAGTATTTT
TRBV19	TRBJ2-3	.	TRBD1	CASCATGTGVTDTQYF	TGTGCCAGTTGTGCCACCGGGACAGGCGTCACAGATACGCAGTATTTT
TRBV27	TRBJ2-2	.	.	CASSFWASNTGELFF	TGTGCCAGCAGTTTTTGGGCTTCGAACACCGGGGAGCTGTTTTTT
TRBV7-8	TRBJ1-3	.	.	CASSLASGSGNTIYF	TGTGCCAGCAGCTTAGCTTCAGGGTCTGGAAACACCATATATTTT
TRBV2	TRBJ1-4	.	.	CASRKESLNNEKLFF	TGTGCCAGCAGAAAAGAATCCCTTAATAATGAAAAACTGTTTTTT
TRBV6-1	TRBJ2-7	.	.	CASSLSVGYEQYF	TGTGCCAGCAGCCTATCTGTGGGGTACGAGCAGTACTTC